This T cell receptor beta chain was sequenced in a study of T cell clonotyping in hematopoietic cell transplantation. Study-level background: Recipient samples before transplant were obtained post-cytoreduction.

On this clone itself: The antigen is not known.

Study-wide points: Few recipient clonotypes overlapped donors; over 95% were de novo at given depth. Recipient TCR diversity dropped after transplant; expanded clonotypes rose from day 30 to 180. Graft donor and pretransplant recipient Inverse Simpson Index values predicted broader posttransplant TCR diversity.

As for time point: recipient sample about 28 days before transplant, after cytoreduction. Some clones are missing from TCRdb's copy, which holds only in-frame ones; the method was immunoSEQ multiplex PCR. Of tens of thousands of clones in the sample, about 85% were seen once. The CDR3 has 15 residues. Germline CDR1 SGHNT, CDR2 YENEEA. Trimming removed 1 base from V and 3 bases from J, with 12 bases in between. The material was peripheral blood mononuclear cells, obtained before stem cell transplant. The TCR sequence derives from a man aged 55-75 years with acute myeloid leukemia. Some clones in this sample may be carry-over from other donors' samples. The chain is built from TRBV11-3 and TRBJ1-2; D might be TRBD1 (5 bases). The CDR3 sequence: CASSLGGMGDYGYTF. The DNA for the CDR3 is TGTGCCAGCAGCTTAGGTGGCATGGGGGACTATGGCTACACCTTC.